This paragraph reports one TCR beta chain. The CDR3 sequence is 14 residues long. The germline CDR1 and CDR2 sequences are MNHEY and SVGAGI. V was pared by 6 bases and J by 3 bases, with 4 bases of the junction left unmatched. Some clones are missing from TCRdb's copy, which holds only in-frame ones; the method was immunoSEQ multiplex PCR. This sample has hundreds of thousands of clones, with around 87% found just once. Regarding treatment: some 19 received Ad26.COV2.S at low or high dose, single or two shots; 5 received placebo; per-sample allocation not given. Sampling was done on day 63 after the first vaccine or placebo injection. The entry originates in a study of Ad26.COV2.S vaccination and SARS-CoV-2 variants. On the study more broadly: Sample donor was a member of the COV1001 Ad26.COV2.S trial arm. Once or twice, 56 days apart, Ad26.COV2.S was delivered intramuscularly.

This sequence joins TRBV6-5 and TRBJ2-1; 8 nucleotides agree with TRBD2. Sequencing was performed on peripheral blood, taken in a trial of Ad26.COV2.S vaccine versus placebo. The source is a person aged 18-60 years who received the Ad26.COV2.S COVID-19 vaccine or a placebo. CDR3 sequence reads: CASRGSGNYNEQFF. CDR3 in DNA: TGTGCCAGCAGGGGTAGCGGGAACTACAATGAGCAGTTCTTC.